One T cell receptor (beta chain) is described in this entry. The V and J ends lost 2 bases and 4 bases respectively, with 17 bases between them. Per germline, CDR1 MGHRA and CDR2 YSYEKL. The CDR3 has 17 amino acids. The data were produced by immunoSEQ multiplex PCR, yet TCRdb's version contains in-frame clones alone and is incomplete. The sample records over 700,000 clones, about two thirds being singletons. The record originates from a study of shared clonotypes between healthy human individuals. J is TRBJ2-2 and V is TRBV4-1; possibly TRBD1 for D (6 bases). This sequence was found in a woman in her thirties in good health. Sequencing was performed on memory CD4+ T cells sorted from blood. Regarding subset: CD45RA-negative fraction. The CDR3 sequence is CASSQRVTGSFTGELFF. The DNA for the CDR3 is TGCGCCAGCAGCCAACGGGTCACAGGGTCGTTCACCGGGGAGCTGTTTTTT.